A selection of T cell receptor beta chains follows, all from one sample in a study of beta chain features in type 1 diabetes. Assay used: immunoSEQ multiplex PCR; TCRdb lists only in-frame clones, some missing. The sample has 400,000 to 450,000 clones; about 14% are singletons. The sequenced material came from naive CD4+ T cells from blood. These receptors all stem from a man aged 25-45 years in good health. Each CDR3 is given with its conserved first and last residue. The D gene is left open where the match is weak. A clone size is listed for some rows: how often the clone was seen (once, few, many), or a class if it is expanded.

v_call,d_call,j_call,clone_size,cdr3_aa,cdr3_nt
TRBV7-2,NA,TRBJ2-7,NA,CASSSTWGEQYF,TGTGCCAGCAGTTCCACCTGGGGTGAGCAGTACTTC
TRBV11-2,NA,TRBJ2-1,NA,CASSHRLVTNNEQFF,TGTGCCAGCAGCCACAGACTAGTAACCAACAATGAGCAGTTCTTC
TRBV4-3,TRBD2,TRBJ2-3,NA,CASSPLSSLAGGTDTQYF,TGCGCCAGCAGCCCTCTATCCAGCCTAGCGGGGGGCACAGATACGCAGTATTTT
TRBV18,NA,TRBJ1-5,few,CASSPSRGGQPQHF,TGTGCCAGCTCACCCTCGAGGGGCGGTCAGCCCCAGCATTTT
TRBV5-1,NA,TRBJ2-6,few,CASSPGQGRAGANVLTF,TGCGCCAGCAGCCCTGGGCAGGGCAGGGCTGGGGCCAACGTCCTGACTTTC
TRBV30,NA,TRBJ1-2,once,CAWSGGYGYTF,TGTGCCTGGAGTGGGGGCTATGGCTACACCTTC
TRBV9,NA,TRBJ1-1,few,CASSPAIRGPPDTEAFF,TGTGCCAGCAGCCCTGCAATTAGGGGACCCCCGGACACTGAAGCTTTCTTT
TRBV9,NA,TRBJ2-3,few,CASSGDTSYTDTQYF,TGTGCCAGCAGCGGGGACACCTCGTACACAGATACGCAGTATTTT
TRBV4-3,TRBD2,TRBJ2-3,NA,CASSQELAVPQYF,TGCGCCAGCAGCCAAGAACTAGCGGTTCCGCAGTATTTT
TRBV6-1,TRBD1,TRBJ1-2,few,CASSAPGTGVGYGYTF,TGTGCCAGCAGTGCCCCCGGGACAGGGGTCGGATATGGCTACACCTTC
TRBV5-1,NA,TRBJ2-7,NA,CASSLGIHLGEQYF,TGCGCCAGCAGTCTCGGGATTCACCTTGGCGAGCAGTACTTC
TRBV30,NA,TRBJ2-1,NA,CAWSVGGSINEQFF,TGTGCCTGGAGTGTAGGGGGGAGTATCAATGAGCAGTTCTTC
TRBV6-1,NA,TRBJ2-3,few,CASSVGDTQYF,TGTGCCAGCAGTGTTGGGGATACGCAGTATTTT
TRBV6-5,NA,TRBJ1-4,NA,CASSQTRLEEKLFF,TGTGCCAGCAGCCAAACTCGACTAGAGGAAAAACTGTTTTTT
TRBV18,NA,TRBJ2-7,few,CASSPDNYEQYF,TGTGCCAGCTCACCCGACAATTACGAGCAGTACTTC
TRBV10-3,NA,TRBJ2-5,many,CAISGSSQETQYF,TGTGCCATCAGTGGGTCTTCGCAAGAGACCCAGTACTTC
TRBV4-3,NA,TRBJ2-5,NA,CASSQEQTPSGTQYF,TGCGCCAGCAGCCAAGAGCAGACCCCCTCTGGGACCCAGTACTTC
TRBV30,TRBD1,TRBJ1-2,many,CAWRSTGNGYTF,TGTGCCTGGAGGTCGACAGGGAATGGCTACACCTTC
TRBV5-1,TRBD2,TRBJ2-1,NA,CASSPTSGGAHEQFF,TGCGCCAGCAGCCCGACTAGCGGGGGGGCCCATGAGCAGTTCTTC
TRBV20-1,NA,TRBJ2-7,NA,CSATLVAEQYF,TGCAGTGCCACACTAGTGGCCGAGCAGTACTTC
TRBV29-1,NA,TRBJ2-1,few,CSVQKGSGKYNEQFF,TGCAGCGTCCAAAAGGGTAGCGGAAAATACAATGAGCAGTTCTTC
TRBV25-1,TRBD2,TRBJ2-5,NA,CASSDRRGGQETQYF,TGTGCCAGCAGTGACAGGCGGGGGGGACAAGAGACCCAGTACTTC
TRBV11-2,TRBD2,TRBJ2-3,NA,CASSHSGDVGVGTSTQYF,TGTGCCAGCAGTCATAGCGGGGACGTCGGCGTGGGCACAAGTACGCAGTATTTT
TRBV5-6,NA,TRBJ2-3,NA,CASSWGSTDTQYF,TGTGCCAGCAGTTGGGGATCTACAGATACGCAGTATTTT
TRBV29-1,NA,TRBJ1-1,NA,CSVEDGGMNTEAFF,TGCAGCGTTGAAGACGGGGGTATGAACACTGAAGCTTTCTTT
TRBV23-1,NA,TRBJ1-2,NA,CASSQSETRGCYEPANYGYTF,TGCGCCAGCAGTCAATCGGAAACCCGTGGTTGTTATGAGCCAGCTAACTATGGCTACACCTTC
TRBV5-6,NA,TRBJ1-2,few,CASSLGRSGYTF,TGTGCCAGCAGCTTGGGGCGGAGTGGCTACACCTTC
TRBV7-2,NA,TRBJ2-1,NA,CASSRRESGGEQFF,TGTGCCAGCAGCAGGCGGGAATCGGGCGGTGAGCAGTTCTTC
TRBV30,TRBD1,TRBJ1-2,few,CAWRRGQEGTF,TGTGCCTGGAGACGAGGACAGGAGGGCACCTTC
TRBV18,NA,TRBJ1-2,NA,CASSPDGNYGYTF,TGTGCCAGCTCACCTGACGGGAACTATGGCTACACCTTC
TRBV30,NA,TRBJ2-3,few,CAWSINRDLQYF,TGTGCCTGGAGTATTAACCGGGACCTCCAGTATTTT
TRBV20-1,NA,TRBJ2-7,NA,CSARQDYEQYF,TGCAGTGCCAGACAGGACTACGAGCAGTACTTC
TRBV25-1,NA,TRBJ1-1,NA,CASSMNTEAFF,TGTGCCAGCAGCATGAACACTGAAGCTTTCTTT
TRBV15,NA,TRBJ2-3,NA,CATSRGGQPSTDTQYF,TGTGCCACCAGCAGAGGCGGACAGCCTAGCACAGATACGCAGTATTTT
TRBV18,TRBD1,TRBJ2-1,few,CASSKTTGTDTNEQFF,TGTGCCAGCTCAAAGACAACCGGGACAGACACCAATGAGCAGTTCTTC
TRBV5-4,NA,TRBJ2-1,few,CASSLGAGEQFF,TGTGCCAGCAGCTTAGGGGCAGGGGAGCAGTTCTTC
TRBV29-1,TRBD1,TRBJ2-2,NA,CSVRDRVTGELFF,TGCAGCGTTAGGGACAGGGTCACCGGGGAGCTGTTTTTT
TRBV5-4,NA,TRBJ2-3,NA,CASSPSYTDTQYF,TGTGCCAGCAGCCCCAGCTACACAGATACGCAGTATTTT
TRBV7-2,NA,TRBJ2-1,few,CASSLGYRGEQFF,TGTGCCAGCAGCCTTGGATACCGCGGTGAGCAGTTCTTC
TRBV15,NA,TRBJ2-3,few,CATSARAQGNTDTQYF,TGTGCCACCAGCGCCAGGGCTCAGGGAAACACAGATACGCAGTATTTT
TRBV30,NA,TRBJ1-1,NA,CAWSAELNTEAFF,TGTGCCTGGAGTGCGGAGCTGAACACTGAAGCTTTCTTT
TRBV5-4,NA,TRBJ2-1,few,CASSLGGGLLNEQFF,TGTGCCAGCAGCTTGGGAGGGGGGCTACTAAATGAGCAGTTCTTC
TRBV5-1,NA,TRBJ2-4,few,CASSLEYMVAKNIQYF,TGCGCCAGCAGCTTGGAGTACATGGTAGCCAAAAACATTCAGTACTTC